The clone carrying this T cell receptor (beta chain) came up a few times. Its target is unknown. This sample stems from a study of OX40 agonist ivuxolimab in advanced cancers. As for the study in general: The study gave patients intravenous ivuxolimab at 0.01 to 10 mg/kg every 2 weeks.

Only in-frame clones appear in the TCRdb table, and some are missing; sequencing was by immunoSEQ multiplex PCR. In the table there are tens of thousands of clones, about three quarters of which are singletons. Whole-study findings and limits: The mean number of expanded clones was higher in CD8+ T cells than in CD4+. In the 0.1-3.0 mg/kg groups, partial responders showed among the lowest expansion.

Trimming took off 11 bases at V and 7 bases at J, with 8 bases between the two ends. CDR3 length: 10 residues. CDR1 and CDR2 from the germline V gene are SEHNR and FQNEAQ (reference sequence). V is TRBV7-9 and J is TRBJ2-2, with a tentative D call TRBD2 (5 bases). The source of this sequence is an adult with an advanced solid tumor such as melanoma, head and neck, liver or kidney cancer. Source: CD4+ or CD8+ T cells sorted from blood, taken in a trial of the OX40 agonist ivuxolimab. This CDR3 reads CAAGDGELFF. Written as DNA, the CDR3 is TGTGCCGCGGGCGACGGGGAGCTGTTTTTT.